Here is one T cell receptor beta chain with its context. Its antigen is undetermined. This record comes from a study of T cell repertoires in cytomegalovirus infection. Study-level background: Epitope selection comprised recently identified HLA-C-restricted CMV epitopes and well-studied HLA-B-restricted CMV epitopes. CMV infection plus the matching HLA type was flagged by public TCR beta signatures. Findings and caveats of the study: Predominance within the ex vivo response was attributable to HLA-C-restricted CMV-specific TCR beta clonotypes.

TCRdb re-derived calls from the reads in MiXCR, one entry per CDR3 protein. The sample carries about 920,000 distinct CDR3 sequences, 30% to 40% recorded once. The TCR originated in a human donor in good health (CMV status not recorded). Some clones in this sample may be carry-over from other donors' samples. The sequences come from cultured CD8+ T cells from PBMCs, collected from culture after CMV antigen stimulation.

The CDR3 coding sequence is TGTGCCAGCAGTAAATCGGTGGGGGCGGGGCAAGAGACCCAGTACTTC. It is translated as CASSKSVGAGQETQYF. The rearrangement joins TRBV6-1 to TRBJ2-5; D may correspond to TRBD1 or TRBD2 (6 bases each). This CDR3 region has 16 residues. V was trimmed by 5 bases and J by 2 bases, leaving 18 bases between them. Germline CDR1 reads MNHNS; CDR2 reads SASEGT.